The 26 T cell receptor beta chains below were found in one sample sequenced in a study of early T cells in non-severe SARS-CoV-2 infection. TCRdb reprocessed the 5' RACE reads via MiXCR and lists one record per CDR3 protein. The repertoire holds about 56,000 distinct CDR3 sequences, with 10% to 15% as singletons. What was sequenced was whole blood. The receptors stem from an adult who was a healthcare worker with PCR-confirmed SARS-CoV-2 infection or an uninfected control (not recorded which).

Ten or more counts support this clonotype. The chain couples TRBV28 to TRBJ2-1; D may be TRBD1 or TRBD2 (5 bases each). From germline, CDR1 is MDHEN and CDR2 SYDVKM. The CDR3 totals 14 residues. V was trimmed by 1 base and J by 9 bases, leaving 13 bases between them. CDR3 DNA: TGTGCCAGCAGTTTATCGAGTTTGAGGGGTGAGCAGTTCTTC. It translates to CASSLSSLRGEQFF. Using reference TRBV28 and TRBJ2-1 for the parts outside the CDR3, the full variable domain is DVKVTQSSRYLVKRTGEKVFLECVQDMDHENMFWYRQDPGLGLRLIYFSYDVKMKEKGDIPEGYSVSREKKERFSLILESASTNQTSMYLCASSLSSLRGEQFFGPGTRLTVL.

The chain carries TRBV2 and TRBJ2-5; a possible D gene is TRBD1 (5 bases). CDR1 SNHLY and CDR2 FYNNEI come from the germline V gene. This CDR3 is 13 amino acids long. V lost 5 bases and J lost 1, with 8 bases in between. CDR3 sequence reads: CASSFDSQETQYF. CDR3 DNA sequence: TGTGCCAGCAGTTTCGACAGCCAAGAGACCCAGTACTTC.

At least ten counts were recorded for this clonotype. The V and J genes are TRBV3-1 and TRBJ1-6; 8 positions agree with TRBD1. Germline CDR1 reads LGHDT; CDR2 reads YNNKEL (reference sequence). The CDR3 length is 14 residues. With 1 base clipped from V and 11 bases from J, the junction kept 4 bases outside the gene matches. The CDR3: CASSQGHRGTPLHF. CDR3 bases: TGTGCCAGCAGCCAAGGTCACAGGGGGACACCCCTCCACTTT.

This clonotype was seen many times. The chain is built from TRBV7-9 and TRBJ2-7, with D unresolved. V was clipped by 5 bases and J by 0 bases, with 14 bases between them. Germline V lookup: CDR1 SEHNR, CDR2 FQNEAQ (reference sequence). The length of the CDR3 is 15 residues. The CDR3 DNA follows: TGTGCCAGCAGCACCCAGGTGGGTGGCTCCTACGAGCAGTACTTC. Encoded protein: CASSTQVGGSYEQYF.

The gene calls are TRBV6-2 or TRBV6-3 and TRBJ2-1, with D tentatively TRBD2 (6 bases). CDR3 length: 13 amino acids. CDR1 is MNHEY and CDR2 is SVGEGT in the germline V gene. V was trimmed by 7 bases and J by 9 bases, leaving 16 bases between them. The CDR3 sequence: CASIQTAAGEQFF. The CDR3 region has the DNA TGTGCCAGCATCCAGACTGCAGCGGGTGAGCAGTTCTTC.

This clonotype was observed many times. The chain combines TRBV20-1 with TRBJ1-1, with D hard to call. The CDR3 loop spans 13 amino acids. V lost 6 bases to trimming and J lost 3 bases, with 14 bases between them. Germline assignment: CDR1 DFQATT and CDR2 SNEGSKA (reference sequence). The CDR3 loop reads CSADTDKHTEAFF. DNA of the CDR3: TGCAGTGCCGATACCGACAAGCACACTGAAGCTTTCTTT.

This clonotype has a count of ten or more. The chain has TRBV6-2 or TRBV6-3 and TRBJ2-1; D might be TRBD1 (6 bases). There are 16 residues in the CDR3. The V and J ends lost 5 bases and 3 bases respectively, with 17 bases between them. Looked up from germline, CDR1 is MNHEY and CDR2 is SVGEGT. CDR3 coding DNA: TGTGCCAGCAGTACCAGGAACAGGGATATCTACAATGAGCAGTTCTTC. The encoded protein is CASSTRNRDIYNEQFF.

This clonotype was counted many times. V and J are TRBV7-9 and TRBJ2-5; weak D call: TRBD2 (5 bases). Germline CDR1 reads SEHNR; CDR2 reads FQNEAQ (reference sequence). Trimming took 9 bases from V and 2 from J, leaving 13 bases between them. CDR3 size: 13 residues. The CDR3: CASARGKQETQYF. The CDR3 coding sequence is TGTGCCAGTGCCCGGGGAAAGCAAGAGACCCAGTACTTC.

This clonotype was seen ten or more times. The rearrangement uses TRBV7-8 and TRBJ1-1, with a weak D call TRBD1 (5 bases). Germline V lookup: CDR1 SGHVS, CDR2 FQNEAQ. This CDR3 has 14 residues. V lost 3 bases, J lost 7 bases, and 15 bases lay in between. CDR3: CASSLGTDRFEAFF. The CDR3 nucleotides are TGTGCCAGCAGCTTGGGGACGGATCGGTTTGAAGCTTTCTTT.

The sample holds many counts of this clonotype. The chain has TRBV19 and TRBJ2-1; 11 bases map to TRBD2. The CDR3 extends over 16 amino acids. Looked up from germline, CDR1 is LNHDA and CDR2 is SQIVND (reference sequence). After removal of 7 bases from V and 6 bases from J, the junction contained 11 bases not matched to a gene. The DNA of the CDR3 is TGTGCCAGTAACTCCAGGGTCACTAGCGGGAGCAATGAGCAGTTCTTC. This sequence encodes CASNSRVTSGSNEQFF.

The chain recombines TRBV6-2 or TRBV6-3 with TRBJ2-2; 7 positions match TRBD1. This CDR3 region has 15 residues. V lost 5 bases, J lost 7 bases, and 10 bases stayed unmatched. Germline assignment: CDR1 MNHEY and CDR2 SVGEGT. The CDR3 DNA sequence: TGTGCCAGCAGTGCCGAGACAGGGTTGGACGGGGAGCTGTTTTTT. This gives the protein CASSAETGLDGELFF.

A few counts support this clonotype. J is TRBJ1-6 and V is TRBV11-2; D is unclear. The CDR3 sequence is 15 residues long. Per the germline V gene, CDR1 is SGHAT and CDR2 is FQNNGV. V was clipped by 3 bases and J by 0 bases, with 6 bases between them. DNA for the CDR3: TGTGCCAGCAGCTTCGATAGCTCCTATAATTCACCCCTCCACTTT. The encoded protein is CASSFDSSYNSPLHF.

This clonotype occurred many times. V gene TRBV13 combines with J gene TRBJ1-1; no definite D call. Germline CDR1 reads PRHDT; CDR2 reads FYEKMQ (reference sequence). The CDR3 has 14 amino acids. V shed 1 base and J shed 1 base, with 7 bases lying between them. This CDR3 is CASSLDPGNTEAFF. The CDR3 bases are TGTGCCAGCAGCTTAGATCCAGGGAACACTGAAGCTTTCTTT.

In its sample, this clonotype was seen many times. CDR3 coding DNA: TGTGCCAGCAGCTTACCCGGGACAATCTACAATGAGCAGTTCTTC. Translation gives CASSLPGTIYNEQFF. The V and J genes are TRBV7-8 and TRBJ2-1, with D maybe TRBD1 (6 bases). Germline V gene lookup returns CDR1 SGHVS and CDR2 FQNEAQ. V was shortened by 2 bases and J by 3 bases, with 11 bases between the two germline ends. This CDR3 region has 15 residues.

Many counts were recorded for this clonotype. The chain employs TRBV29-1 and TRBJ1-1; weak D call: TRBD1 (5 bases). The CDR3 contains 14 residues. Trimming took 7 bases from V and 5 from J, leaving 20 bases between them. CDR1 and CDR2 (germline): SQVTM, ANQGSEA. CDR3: CSADTGASRTEAFF. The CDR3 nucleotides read TGCAGCGCCGACACAGGAGCATCCCGAACTGAAGCTTTCTTT. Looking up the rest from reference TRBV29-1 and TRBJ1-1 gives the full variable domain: SAVISQKPSRDICQRGTSLTIQCQVDSQVTMMFWYRQQPGQSLTLIATANQGSEATYESGFVIDKFPISRPNLTFSTLTVSNMSPEDSSIYLCSADTGASRTEAFFGQGTRLTVV.

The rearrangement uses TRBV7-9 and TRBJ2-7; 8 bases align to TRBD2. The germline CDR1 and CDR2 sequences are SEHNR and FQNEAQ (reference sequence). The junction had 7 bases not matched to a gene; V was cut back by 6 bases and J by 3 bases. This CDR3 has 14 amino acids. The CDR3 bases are TGTGCCAGCAGTGGTAGCGGGACCCTCTACGAGCAGTACTTC. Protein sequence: CASSGSGTLYEQYF. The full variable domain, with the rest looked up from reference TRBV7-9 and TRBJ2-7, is DTGVSQNPRHKITKRGQNVTFRCDPISEHNRLYWYRQTLGQGPEFLTYFQNEAQLEKSRLLSDRFSAERPKGSFSTLEIQRTEQGDSAMYLCASSGSGTLYEQYFGPGTRLTVT.

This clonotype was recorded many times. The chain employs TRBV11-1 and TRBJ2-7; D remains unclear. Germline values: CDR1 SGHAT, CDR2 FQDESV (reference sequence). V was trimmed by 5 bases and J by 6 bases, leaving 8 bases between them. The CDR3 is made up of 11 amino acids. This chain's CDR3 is CASSDPSEQYF. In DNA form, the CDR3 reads TGTGCCAGCAGCGATCCCTCCGAGCAGTACTTC.

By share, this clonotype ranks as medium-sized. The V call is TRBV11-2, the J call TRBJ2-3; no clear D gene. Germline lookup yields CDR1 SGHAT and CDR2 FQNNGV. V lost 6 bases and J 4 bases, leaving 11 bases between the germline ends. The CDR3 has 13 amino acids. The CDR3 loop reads CASSFTPADTQYF. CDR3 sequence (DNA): TGTGCCAGCAGTTTCACCCCGGCAGATACGCAGTATTTT.

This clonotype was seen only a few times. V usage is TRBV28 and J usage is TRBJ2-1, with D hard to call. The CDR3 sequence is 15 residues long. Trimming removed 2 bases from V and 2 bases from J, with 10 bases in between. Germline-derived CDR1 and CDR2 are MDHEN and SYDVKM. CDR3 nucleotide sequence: TGTGCCAGCAGTTTACTCTCATTCCCCTACAATGAGCAGTTCTTC. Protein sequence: CASSLLSFPYNEQFF.

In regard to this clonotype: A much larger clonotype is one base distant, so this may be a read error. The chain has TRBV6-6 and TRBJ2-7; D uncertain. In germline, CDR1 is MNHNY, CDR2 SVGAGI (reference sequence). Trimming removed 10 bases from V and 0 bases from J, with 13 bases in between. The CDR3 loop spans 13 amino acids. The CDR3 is CAIQARSSYEQYF. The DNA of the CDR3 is TGTGCCATTCAAGCGAGATCCTCCTACGAGCAGTACTTC.

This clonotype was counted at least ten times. The DNA of the CDR3 is TGTGCCAGCAGCCGTGGGACAGTTAGCAATCAGCCCCAGCATTTT. It encodes CASSRGTVSNQPQHF. The rearrangement joins TRBV6-1 to TRBJ1-5, with 7 positions matching TRBD1. The germline V gene encodes CDR1 MNHNS and CDR2 SASEGT. Trimming cost V 6 bases and J 0 bases; bases outside gene matches: 5. The CDR3 spans 15 residues.

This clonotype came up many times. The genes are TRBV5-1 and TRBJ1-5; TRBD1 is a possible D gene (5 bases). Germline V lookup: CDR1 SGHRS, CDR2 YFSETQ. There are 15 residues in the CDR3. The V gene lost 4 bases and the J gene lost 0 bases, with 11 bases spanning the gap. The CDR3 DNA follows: TGCGCCAGCAGCCCCCTAGGGGATAGCAATCAGCCCCAGCATTTT. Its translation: CASSPLGDSNQPQHF.

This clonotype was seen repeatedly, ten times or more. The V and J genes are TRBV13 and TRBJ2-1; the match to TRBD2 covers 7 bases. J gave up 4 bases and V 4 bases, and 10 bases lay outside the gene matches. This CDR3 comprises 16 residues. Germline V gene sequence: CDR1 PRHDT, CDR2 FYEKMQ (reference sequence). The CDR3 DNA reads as TGTGCCAGCAGCTCCACTAGCGCGAGTTTTTACAATGAGCAGTTCTTC. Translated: CASSSTSASFYNEQFF. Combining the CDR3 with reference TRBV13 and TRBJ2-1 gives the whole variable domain AAGVIQSPRHLIKEKRETATLKCYPIPRHDTVYWYQQGPGQDPQFLISFYEKMQSDKGSIPDRFSAQQFSDYHSELNMSSLELGDSALYFCASSSTSASFYNEQFFGPGTRLTVL.

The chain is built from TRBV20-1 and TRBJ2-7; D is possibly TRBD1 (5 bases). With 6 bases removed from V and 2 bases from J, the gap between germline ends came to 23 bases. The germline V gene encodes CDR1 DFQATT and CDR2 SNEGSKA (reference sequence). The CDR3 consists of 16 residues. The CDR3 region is CSARHDTGHLPYEQYF. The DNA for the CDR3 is TGCAGTGCGCGACATGATACAGGCCATCTTCCCTACGAGCAGTACTTC.

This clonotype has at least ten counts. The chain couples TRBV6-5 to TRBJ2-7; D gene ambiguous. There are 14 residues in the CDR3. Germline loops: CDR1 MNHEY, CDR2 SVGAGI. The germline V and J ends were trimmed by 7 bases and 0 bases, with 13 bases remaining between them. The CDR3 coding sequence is TGTGCCAGCACCAGACACCCGAGCTCCTACGAGCAGTACTTC. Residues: CASTRHPSSYEQYF.

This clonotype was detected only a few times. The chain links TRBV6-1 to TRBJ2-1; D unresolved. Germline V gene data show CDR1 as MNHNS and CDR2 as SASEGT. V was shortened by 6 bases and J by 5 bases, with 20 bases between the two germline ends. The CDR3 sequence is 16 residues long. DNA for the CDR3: TGTGCCAGCAGAACTATAGCCACCCCCAAAAACAATGAGCAGTTCTTC. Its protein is CASRTIATPKNNEQFF.